These 15 T cell receptor beta chains came from one sample sequenced in a study of blood T cells in healthy people across ages. PCR was performed a second time for about 6 to 11 cycles using a sample-barcoded 5' primer and a J-beta primer mix. Each CDR3 protein is one row after TCRdb ran MiXCR on the 5' RACE reads. The sample contains 1.5 million to 2 million distinct CDR3 sequences, roughly 28% of which appear only once. The sample comprised blood. The source of these receptors is a woman between 25 and 40 years old in good health.

The chain joins TRBV6-6 to TRBJ1-2, with a weak D call TRBD1 (6 bases). Germline lookup yields CDR1 MNHNY and CDR2 SVGAGI (reference sequence). This CDR3 region has 15 residues. The germline V and J ends were trimmed by 6 bases and 0 bases, with 14 bases remaining between them. This CDR3 is CASRSGGPSNYGYTF. In DNA form, the CDR3 reads TGTGCCAGCAGATCCGGGGGGCCCTCTAACTATGGCTACACCTTC.

The chain uses TRBV5-4 and TRBJ1-3, with TRBD1 as a possible D gene (6 bases). CDR3 length: 14 residues. Trimming took off 3 bases at V and 3 bases at J, with 10 bases between the two ends. In germline, CDR1 is SGHNT, CDR2 YYREEE (reference sequence). The CDR3 protein is CASSYGTHGNTIYF. In nucleotides, the CDR3 is TGTGCCAGCAGCTACGGGACACATGGAAACACCATATATTTT.

This clonotype was counted many times. V gene TRBV20-1 combines with J gene TRBJ2-7, with TRBD1 as a possible D gene (5 bases). This CDR3 is 11 amino acids long. CDR1 is DFQATT and CDR2 is SNEGSKA in the germline V gene (reference sequence). Trimming stripped 3 bases from V and 6 bases from J, with 9 bases between. The CDR3 region is CSASRGSEQYF. The CDR3 DNA follows: TGCAGTGCTAGTAGGGGATCCGAGCAGTACTTC.

This sequence joins TRBV7-9 and TRBJ2-1, with D uncertain. Trimming left V 2 bases short and J 7 bases short, with 9 bases between. The CDR3 totals 13 residues. Germline V gives CDR1 SEHNR, CDR2 FQNEAQ (reference sequence). The CDR3 is CASSLLLRNEQFF. The CDR3 DNA follows: TGTGCCAGCAGCTTACTCCTGCGGAATGAGCAGTTCTTC.

Points on this clonotype: A read error may explain this, as a much larger clone is one base away. This chain joins TRBV6-6 and TRBJ1-2; D remains unclear. The length of the CDR3 is 15 residues. The germline CDR1 and CDR2 sequences are MNHNY and SVGAGI (reference sequence). The CDR3 bases are TGTGCCAGCAGTTACCCGGCTTCCACTAACTATGGCTCCACCTTC. Its protein product is CASSYPASTNYGSTF.

This chain joins TRBV18 and TRBJ2-3; D might be TRBD1 (6 bases). Germline V gene lookup returns CDR1 KGHSH and CDR2 LQKENI. The CDR3 loop spans 14 amino acids. Deletions cut 6 bases from V and 2 bases from J, with 12 bases between. In DNA, the CDR3 is TGTGCCAGCTCTGGCTGGGGGCACACAGATACGCAGTATTTT. As protein: CASSGWGHTDTQYF. The full variable domain, in which reference TRBV18 and TRBJ2-3 provide the parts outside the CDR3, is NAGVMQNPRHLVRRRGQEARLRCSPMKGHSHVYWYRQLPEEGLKFMVYLQKENIIDESGMPKERFSAEFPKEGPSILRIQQVVRGDSAAYFCASSGWGHTDTQYFGPGTRLTVL.

This clonotype was observed a handful of times. The chain uses TRBV5-1 and TRBJ2-6; 8 bases agree with TRBD2. CDR1 is SGHRS and CDR2 is YFSETQ in the germline V gene. J was trimmed by 0 bases and V by 0 bases; bases with no gene match: 5. This CDR3 is built from 18 residues. CDR3 residues: CASSLAGRAYSGANVLTF. In DNA, the CDR3 is TGCGCCAGCAGCTTGGCCGGGAGGGCCTACTCTGGGGCCAACGTCCTGACTTTC.

A few counts support this clonotype. The rearrangement links TRBV20-1 to TRBJ2-7; TRBD2 aligns across 12 bases. The CDR3 length is 15 residues. Germline V gives CDR1 DFQATT, CDR2 SNEGSKA (reference sequence). After removal of 6 bases from V and 2 bases from J, the junction contained 8 bases not matched to a gene. CDR3 region: CSAVPLAGGTYEQYF. The DNA of the CDR3 is TGCAGTGCCGTGCCGCTAGCGGGAGGGACCTACGAGCAGTACTTC.

This clonotype was observed a single time. The junction departs from germline at one end; a sequencing error may be responsible. The chain joins TRBV7-2 to TRBJ1-2; TRBD1 might be the D (5 bases). The CDR3 sequence is 14 residues long. The germline V gene has CDR1 SGHTA and CDR2 FQGNSA. The CDR3, as DNA: TGTGCCAGCGGCTTCGCGGGGGAGCCCTATGGCTACACCTTC. Its translation: CASGFAGEPYGYTF.

The chain uses TRBV28 and TRBJ2-5; 8 bases agree with TRBD2. V trimming: 11 bases; J trimming: 5 bases; junction bases outside the gene matches: 16. Germline CDR1 and CDR2: MDHEN and SYDVKM. The CDR3 extends over 15 amino acids. The CDR3 reads CAGYRGGGPWETQYF. The CDR3 DNA reads as TGTGCCGGCTATAGGGGCGGGGGGCCATGGGAGACCCAGTACTTC.

The genes are TRBV20-1 and TRBJ2-7; 13 bases are a match to TRBD2. Trimming at V came to 6 bases and at J to 7 bases, leaving 9 bases not matched to a gene. Germline CDR1 DFQATT, CDR2 SNEGSKA (reference sequence). The CDR3 has 14 residues. The DNA of the CDR3 is TGCAGTGCCGAGAGACTAGCGGGAGGAGTAGAGCAGTACTTC. It is translated as CSAERLAGGVEQYF.

The chain links TRBV28 to TRBJ1-2; D remains unclear. The CDR3 is 12 amino acids. CDR1 MDHEN and CDR2 SYDVKM come from the germline V gene. Trimming pared 6 bases from V and 8 bases from J, leaving 13 bases between. CDR3 in DNA: TGTGCCAGCAGAAGGGAGGCGGGCGGCTACACCTTC. It encodes CASRREAGGYTF.

In this sample, this clonotype turned up many times. J is TRBJ2-5 and V is TRBV4-1; D is possibly TRBD1 (6 bases). Trimming shortened V by 0 bases and J by 2 bases, and 10 bases separated the two germline ends. The CDR3 contains 15 residues. Looked up from germline, CDR1 is MGHRA and CDR2 is YSYEKL. The CDR3 here is CASSQDLTGQETQYF. In DNA form, the CDR3 reads TGCGCCAGCAGCCAAGATCTCACAGGGCAAGAGACCCAGTACTTC.

This clonotype was counted a few times. Sequence at one end of the junction differs from germline and may be a read error. V and J are TRBV12-3 or TRBV12-4 and TRBJ1-2, with D perhaps TRBD1 (6 bases). The CDR3 totals 12 residues. The CDR3 loop is CASQQGPYGHTF. The CDR3 DNA reads TGTGCCAGCCAACAGGGTCCCTATGGCCACACCTTC.

This clonotype was seen more than once but under ten times. The chain uses TRBV7-9 and TRBJ2-7; the D gene is possibly TRBD2 (6 bases). Deletions cut 6 bases from V and 0 bases from J, with 21 bases between. Per the germline V gene, CDR1 is SEHNR and CDR2 is FQNEAQ (reference sequence). The CDR3 length is 17 residues. The CDR3 here is CASSFSGTKRSSYEQYF. The CDR3 DNA follows: TGTGCCAGCAGTTTTAGCGGCACTAAGAGGAGCTCCTACGAGCAGTACTTC.